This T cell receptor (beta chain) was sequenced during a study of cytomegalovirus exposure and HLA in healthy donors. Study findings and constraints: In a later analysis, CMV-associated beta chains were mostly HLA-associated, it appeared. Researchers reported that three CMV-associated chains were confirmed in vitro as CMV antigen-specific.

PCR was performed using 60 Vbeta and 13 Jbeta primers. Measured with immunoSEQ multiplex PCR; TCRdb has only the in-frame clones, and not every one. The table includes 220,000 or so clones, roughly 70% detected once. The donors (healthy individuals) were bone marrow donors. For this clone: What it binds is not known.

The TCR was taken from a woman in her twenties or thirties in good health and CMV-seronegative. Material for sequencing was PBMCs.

CDR3 residues: CASSTTASVGPKNIQYF. CDR3 nucleotide sequence: TGTGCCAGTAGCACGACAGCCTCTGTCGGTCCCAAAAACATTCAGTACTTC. The chain couples TRBV19 to TRBJ2-4, with TRBD1 as a possible D gene (5 bases). The CDR3 length is 17 residues. Germline loops: CDR1 LNHDA, CDR2 SQIVND (reference sequence). Trimming pared 6 bases from V and 2 bases from J, leaving 20 bases between.